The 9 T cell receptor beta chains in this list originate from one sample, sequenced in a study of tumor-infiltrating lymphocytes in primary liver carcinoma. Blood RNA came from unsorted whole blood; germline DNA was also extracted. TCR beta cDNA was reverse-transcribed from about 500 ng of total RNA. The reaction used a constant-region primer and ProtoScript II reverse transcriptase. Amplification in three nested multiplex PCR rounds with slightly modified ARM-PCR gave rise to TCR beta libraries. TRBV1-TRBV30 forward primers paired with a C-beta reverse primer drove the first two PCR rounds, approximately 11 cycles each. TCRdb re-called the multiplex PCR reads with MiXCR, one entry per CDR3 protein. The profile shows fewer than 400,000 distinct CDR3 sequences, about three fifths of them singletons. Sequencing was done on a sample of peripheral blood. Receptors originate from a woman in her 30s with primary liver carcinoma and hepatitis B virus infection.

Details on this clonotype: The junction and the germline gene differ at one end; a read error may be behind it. DNA of the CDR3: TGTGCTAGCAGTCCTTACAATGTGCAGTTCTTC. Amino acid sequence: CASSPYNVQFF. This chain connects TRBV6-2 or TRBV6-3 to TRBJ2-1; no reliable D call. The CDR3 length is 11 residues. The germline gives CDR1 MNHEY, CDR2 SVGEGT.

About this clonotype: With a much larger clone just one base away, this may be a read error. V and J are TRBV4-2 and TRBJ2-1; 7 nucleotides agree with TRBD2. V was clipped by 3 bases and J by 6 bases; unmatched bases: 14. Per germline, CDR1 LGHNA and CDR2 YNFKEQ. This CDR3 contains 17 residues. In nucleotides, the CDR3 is TGTGCCAGCAGCCAGACAGTGGCTAGCAGGGAGGGCAATGAGCAGTTCTTC. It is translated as CASSQTVASREGNEQFF.

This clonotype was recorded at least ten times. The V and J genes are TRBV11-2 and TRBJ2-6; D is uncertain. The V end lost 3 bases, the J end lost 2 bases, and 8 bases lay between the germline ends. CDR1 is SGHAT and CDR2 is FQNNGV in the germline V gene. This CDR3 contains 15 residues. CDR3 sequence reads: CASSFFQAGANVLTF. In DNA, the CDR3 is TGTGCCAGCAGCTTCTTCCAGGCTGGGGCCAACGTCCTGACTTTC.

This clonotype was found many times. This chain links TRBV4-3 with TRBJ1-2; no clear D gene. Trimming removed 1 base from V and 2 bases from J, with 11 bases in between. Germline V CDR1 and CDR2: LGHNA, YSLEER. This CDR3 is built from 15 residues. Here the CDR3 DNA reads TGCGCCAGCAGCCAAGTAACAGCGACCAACTATGGCTACACCTTC. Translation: CASSQVTATNYGYTF.

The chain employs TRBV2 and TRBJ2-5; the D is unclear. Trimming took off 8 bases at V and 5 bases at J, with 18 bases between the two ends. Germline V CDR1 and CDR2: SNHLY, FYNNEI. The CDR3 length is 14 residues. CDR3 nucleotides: TGTGCCAGCGCGACGGGCTTCCAAGGCGAGACCCAGTACTTC. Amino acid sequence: CASATGFQGETQYF.

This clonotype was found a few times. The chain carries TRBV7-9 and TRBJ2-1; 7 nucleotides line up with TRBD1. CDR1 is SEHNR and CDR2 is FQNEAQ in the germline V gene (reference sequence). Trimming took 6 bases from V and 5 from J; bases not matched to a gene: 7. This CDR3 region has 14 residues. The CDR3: CASRERQGNNEQFF. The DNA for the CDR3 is TGTGCCAGCAGGGAGAGACAGGGTAACAATGAGCAGTTCTTC.

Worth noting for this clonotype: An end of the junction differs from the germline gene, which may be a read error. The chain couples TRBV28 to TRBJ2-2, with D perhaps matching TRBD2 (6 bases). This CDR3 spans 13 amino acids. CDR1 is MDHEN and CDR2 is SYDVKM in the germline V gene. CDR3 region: CASFGGNTGELLF. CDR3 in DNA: TGTGCCAGCTTTGGGGGGAACACCGGGGAGCTGTTATTT.

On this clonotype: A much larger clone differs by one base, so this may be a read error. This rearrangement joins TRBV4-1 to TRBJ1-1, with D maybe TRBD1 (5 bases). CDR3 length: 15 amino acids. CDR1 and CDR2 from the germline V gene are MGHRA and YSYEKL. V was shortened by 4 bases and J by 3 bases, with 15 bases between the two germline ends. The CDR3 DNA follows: TGCGCCAGCAGCCTCCTCGGGGGGATGGACACTGAAGCTTTCTTT. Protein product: CASSLLGGMDTEAFF.

CDR3 nucleotides: TGTGCCAGCATCTCGCCGTTTAGCGGGATAGGGACCCGGGAGCTGTTTTTT. It specifies CASISPFSGIGTRELFF. The chain joins TRBV11-1 to TRBJ2-2, with 8 bases lining up with TRBD2. This CDR3 has 17 amino acids. Germline CDR1 is SGHAT and CDR2 is FQDESV (reference sequence). V trimming: 7 bases; J trimming: 9 bases; junction bases outside the gene matches: 19.